This T cell receptor (beta chain) came from a study of T cells in Graves' hyperthyroidism and ophthalmopathy. From germline, CDR1 is SQVTM and CDR2 ANQGSEA. The CDR3 is 14 amino acids. Trimming left V 7 bases short and J 3 bases short, with 16 bases between. Amplification yielded TCR beta CDR3 regions, with RNA transcripts as the source. HTBI primers were used for first-round RT-PCR of the TCR CDR3. TCRdb ran MiXCR on the multiplex PCR reads and lists one entry per CDR3 protein. In the table there are approximately 600,000 distinct CDR3 sequences, roughly 16% of which are singletons. In this sample, this clonotype turned up a few times.

This sequence originates from a woman aged 30 to 39 with Graves' hyperthyroidism. The J gene is TRBJ2-1, the V gene TRBV29-1; tentatively, D is TRBD2 (6 bases). The specimen was blood. DNA of the CDR3: TGCAGCGGGAGGGGCTTTACAAGCTACAATGAGCAGTTCTTC. Encoded protein: CSGRGFTSYNEQFF.